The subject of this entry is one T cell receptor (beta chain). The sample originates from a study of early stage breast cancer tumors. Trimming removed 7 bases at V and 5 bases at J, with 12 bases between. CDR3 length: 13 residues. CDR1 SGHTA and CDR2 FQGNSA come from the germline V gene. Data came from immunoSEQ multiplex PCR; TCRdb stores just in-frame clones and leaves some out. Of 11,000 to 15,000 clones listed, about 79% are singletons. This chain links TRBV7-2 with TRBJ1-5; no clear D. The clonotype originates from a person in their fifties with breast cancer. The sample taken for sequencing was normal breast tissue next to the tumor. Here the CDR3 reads CASTSSFDQPQHF. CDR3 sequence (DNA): TGTGCCAGCACCTCTTCCTTTGATCAGCCCCAGCATTTT.